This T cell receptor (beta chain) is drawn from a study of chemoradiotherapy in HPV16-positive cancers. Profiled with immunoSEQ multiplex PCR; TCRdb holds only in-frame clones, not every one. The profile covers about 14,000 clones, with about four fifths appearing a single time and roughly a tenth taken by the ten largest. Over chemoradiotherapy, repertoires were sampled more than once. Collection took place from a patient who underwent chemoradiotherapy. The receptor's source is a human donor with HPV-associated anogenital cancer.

CDR3: CASRLAGGQIQYF. CDR3 nucleotide sequence: TGTGCCAGCAGACTAGCGGGAGGGCAAATTCAGTACTTC. V is TRBV14 and J is TRBJ2-7, with TRBD2 matching over 13 bases. The germline CDR1 and CDR2 sequences are SGHDN and FVKESK. The V segment lost 6 bases and the J segment 10 bases; nucleotides outside the gene matches: 6. The CDR3 has 13 residues.